Sequencing of this T cell receptor beta chain was carried out in a study of response to subunit inactivated influenza vaccine. From the RT-PCR reads, TCRdb called clonotypes with MiXCR, one entry per CDR3 protein. The sample has fewer than 400,000 distinct CDR3 sequences, 21% seen once. This CDR3 comprises 16 residues. The junction had 12 bases not matched to a gene; V was cut back by 5 bases and J by 7 bases. In this sample, this clonotype turned up a few times. The clonotype was recovered from a man aged 50 to 75 who received an inactivated influenza vaccine. Sequencing was performed on PBMCs from blood, taken roughly 20 months after vaccination. The chain recombines TRBV12-3 or TRBV12-4 with TRBJ2-3; 10 nucleotides line up with TRBD2. DNA for the CDR3: TGTGCCAGCAGTCCCCAGGGGCCTAGCGGGAGTAATACGCAGTATTTT. Translated, it gives CASSPQGPSGSNTQYF.